These T cell receptor beta chains were read from a single sample in a study of molecular identifiers for immune sequencing clone quantification. A single record per CDR3 protein comes from TCRdb applying MiXCR to the PCR reads. The sample includes around 300,000 distinct CDR3 sequences, 24% of them seen just once. Source material: naive CD8+ T cells from blood, with Jurkat cell RNA spiked in. The receptors originated from a human donor in good health. Some libraries in this study had Jurkat cell RNA spiked in. Each CDR3 is given with its conserved first and last residue.

CDR3aa | j_gene | v_gene
CGVATGEPEAFF | TRBJ1-1 | TRBV29-1
CASSSDRALLNTEAFF | TRBJ1-1 | TRBV4-3
CASSTRGGWAEAFF | TRBJ1-1 | TRBV4-1
CAISEGSGYGQPQHF | TRBJ1-5 | TRBV10-3
CASSSGDRGQNTEAIF | TRBJ1-1 | TRBV7-9
CASSLTQGAWQPQHF | TRBJ1-5 | TRBV19
CASSLEVRVDQPQHF | TRBJ1-5 | TRBV7-2
CASSLGTDVANYGYTF | TRBJ1-2 | TRBV13
CASSLGVSTEALF | TRBJ1-1 | TRBV6-1
CASSPAAGFSYEQYF | TRBJ2-7 | TRBV4-1
CASSWVGAEAFF | TRBJ1-1 | TRBV5-6
CASSQDWGGRQPQHF | TRBJ1-5 | TRBV4-1
CASSLPGGFYEQYF | TRBJ2-7 | TRBV5-1
CASSQDRGGAGGYTF | TRBJ1-2 | TRBV4-1
CASSSGQTEQYF | TRBJ2-7 | TRBV28